This T cell receptor beta chain derives from a study of shared clonotypes between healthy human individuals. Sequencing was performed with immunoSEQ multiplex PCR; in TCRdb, only in-frame clones are kept and a portion is missing. The sample holds 2.3 million or so clones, about 92% seen once. Germline assignment: CDR1 SNHLY and CDR2 FYNNEI. Trimming shortened V by 3 bases and J by 7 bases, and 10 bases separated the two germline ends. The length of the CDR3 is 13 residues. This TCR was sampled from a man aged 18 to 30 in good health. Some clones in this sample may be carry-over from other donors' samples. The material sequenced was naive CD4+ T cells from PBMCs. Subset defined: CD45RA+ positively selected. The chain uses TRBV2 and TRBJ2-1; D gene unclear. CDR3 sequence: CASSESLRNEQFF. The CDR3 DNA is TGTGCCAGCAGTGAGTCCTTGCGGAATGAGCAGTTCTTC.